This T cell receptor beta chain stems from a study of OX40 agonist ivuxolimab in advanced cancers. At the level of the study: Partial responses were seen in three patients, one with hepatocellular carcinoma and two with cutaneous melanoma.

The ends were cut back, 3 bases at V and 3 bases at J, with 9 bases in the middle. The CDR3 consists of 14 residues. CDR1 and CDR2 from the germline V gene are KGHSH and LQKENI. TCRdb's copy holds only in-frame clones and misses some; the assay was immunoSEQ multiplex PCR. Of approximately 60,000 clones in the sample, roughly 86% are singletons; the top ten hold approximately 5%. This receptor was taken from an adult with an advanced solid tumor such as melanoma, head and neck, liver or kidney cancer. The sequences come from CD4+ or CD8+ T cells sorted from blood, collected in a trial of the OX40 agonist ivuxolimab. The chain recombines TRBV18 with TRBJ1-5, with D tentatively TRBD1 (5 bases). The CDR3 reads CASSPRQFNQPQHF. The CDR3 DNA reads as TGTGCCAGCTCACCGCGACAGTTCAATCAGCCCCAGCATTTT.